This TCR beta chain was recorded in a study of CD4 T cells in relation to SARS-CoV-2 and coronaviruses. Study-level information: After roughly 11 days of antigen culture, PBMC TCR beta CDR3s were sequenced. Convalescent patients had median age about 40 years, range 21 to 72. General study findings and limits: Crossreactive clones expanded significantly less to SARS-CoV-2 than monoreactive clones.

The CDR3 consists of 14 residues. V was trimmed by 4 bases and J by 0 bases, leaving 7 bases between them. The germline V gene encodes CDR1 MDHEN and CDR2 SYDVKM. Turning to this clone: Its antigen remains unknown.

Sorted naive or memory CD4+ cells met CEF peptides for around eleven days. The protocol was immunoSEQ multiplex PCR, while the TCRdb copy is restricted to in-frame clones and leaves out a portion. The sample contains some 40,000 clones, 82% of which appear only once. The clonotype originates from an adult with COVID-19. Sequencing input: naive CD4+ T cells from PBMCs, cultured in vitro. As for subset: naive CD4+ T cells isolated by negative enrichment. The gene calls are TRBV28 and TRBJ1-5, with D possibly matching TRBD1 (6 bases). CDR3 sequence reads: CASSWTVSNQPQHF. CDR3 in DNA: TGTGCCAGCAGTTGGACAGTTAGCAATCAGCCCCAGCATTTT. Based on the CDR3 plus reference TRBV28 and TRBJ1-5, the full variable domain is DVKVTQSSRYLVKRTGEKVFLECVQDMDHENMFWYRQDPGLGLRLIYFSYDVKMKEKGDIPEGYSVSREKKERFSLILESASTNQTSMYLCASSWTVSNQPQHFGDGTRLSIL.